This TCR beta chain was identified in a study of blood T cell repertoires in COVID-19. Using immunoSEQ multiplex PCR, the repertoire was profiled, and TCRdb retains in-frame clones only, with some absent. The data show about 230,000 clones, about 86% seen once. This CDR3 spans 18 amino acids. Germline V gives CDR1 SGHRS, CDR2 YFSETQ. The ends lost 4 bases at V and 6 bases at J; junction bases unmatched: 12. Sequencing was performed on peripheral blood. The clonotype originates from a man older than 75 with acute or convalescent COVID-19. The gene calls are TRBV5-1 and TRBJ2-5; TRBD2 agrees at 16 bases. CDR3 sequence (DNA): TGCGCCAGCAGCCCAGATGGGACTAGCGGGGGGGCGATGAAGACCCAGTACTTC. Translation: CASSPDGTSGGAMKTQYF.